A selection of T cell receptor beta chains follows, all from one sample in a study of identical twins. TCRdb ran MiXCR on the 5' RACE reads and lists one entry per CDR3 protein. The data show about 520,000 distinct CDR3 sequences, with 22% seen just once and under 0.95% held by the top ten. The sample was also reused in another study, on T cells expressing NK-cell markers.

Sequenced sample: CD4+ T cells sorted from blood. These receptors were taken from a woman between 18 and 29 years old in good health. CDR3s include the opening cysteine and the closing phenylalanine or tryptophan.

V: TRBV6-1; CDR3: CASSNSVASYNEQFF
V: TRBV6-5; CDR3: CASSYSGGPTGELFF
V: TRBV7-2; CDR3: CASSLRAVSGHEQFF
V: TRBV20-1; CDR3: CSALDRVKGAFF
V: TRBV20-1; CDR3: CSVPGRSSYEQYF
V: TRBV4-1; CDR3: CASSQGHQSFYGYTF
V: TRBV10-1; CDR3: CASSYRELDEQFF
V: TRBV5-1; CDR3: CASSYRVGTDTQYF
V: TRBV7-7; CDR3: CASSLAREGGEQFF
V: TRBV12-3/TRBV12-4; CDR3: CASSLGVYGYTF
V: TRBV29-1; CDR3: CSAPGQGNEQFF
V: TRBV29-1; CDR3: CSVEGAGNKDYGYTF
V: TRBV20-1; CDR3: CSARDWARGLETQYF
V: TRBV12-3/TRBV12-4; CDR3: CASSMMGASTEAFF
V: TRBV27; CDR3: CASSQSTGPSYEQYF
V: TRBV12-3/TRBV12-4; CDR3: CASSRYRGVSGYTF
V: TRBV12-3/TRBV12-4; CDR3: CASRSGTLYTF